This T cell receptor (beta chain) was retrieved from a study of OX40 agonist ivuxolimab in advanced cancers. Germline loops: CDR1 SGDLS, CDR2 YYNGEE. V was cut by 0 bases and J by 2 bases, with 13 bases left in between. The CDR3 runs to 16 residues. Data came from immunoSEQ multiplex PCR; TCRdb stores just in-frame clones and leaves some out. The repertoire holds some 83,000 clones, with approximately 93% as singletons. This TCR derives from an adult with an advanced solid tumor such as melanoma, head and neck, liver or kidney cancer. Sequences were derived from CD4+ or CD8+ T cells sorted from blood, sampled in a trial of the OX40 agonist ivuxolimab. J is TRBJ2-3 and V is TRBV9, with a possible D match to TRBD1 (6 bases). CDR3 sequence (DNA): TGTGCCAGCAGCGTAGAACCCTACAGGGACACAGATACGCAGTATTTT. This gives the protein CASSVEPYRDTDTQYF.